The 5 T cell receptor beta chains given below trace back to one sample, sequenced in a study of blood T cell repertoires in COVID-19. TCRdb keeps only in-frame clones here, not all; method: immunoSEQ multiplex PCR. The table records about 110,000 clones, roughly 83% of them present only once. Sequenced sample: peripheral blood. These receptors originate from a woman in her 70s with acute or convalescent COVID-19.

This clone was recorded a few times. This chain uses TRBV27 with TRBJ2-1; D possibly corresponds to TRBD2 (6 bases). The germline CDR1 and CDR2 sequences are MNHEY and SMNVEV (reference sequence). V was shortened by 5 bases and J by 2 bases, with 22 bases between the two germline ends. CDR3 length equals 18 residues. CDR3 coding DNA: TGTGCCAGCAGTCCCTCCCCCCTGATAGCGGCCGCCTACAATGAGCAGTTCTTC. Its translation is CASSPSPLIAAAYNEQFF.

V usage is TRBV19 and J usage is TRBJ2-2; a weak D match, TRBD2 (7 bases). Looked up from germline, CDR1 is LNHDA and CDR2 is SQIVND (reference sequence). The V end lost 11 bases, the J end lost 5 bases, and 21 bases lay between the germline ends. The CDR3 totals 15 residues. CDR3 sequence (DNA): TGTGCCTCACGAAGGGGGGGCGCGGGGACCGGGGAGCTGTTTTTT. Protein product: CASRRGGAGTGELFF. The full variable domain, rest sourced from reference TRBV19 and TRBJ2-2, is DGGITQSPKYLFRKEGQNVTLSCEQNLNHDAMYWYRQDPGQGLRLIYYSQIVNDFQKGDIAEGYSVSREKKESFPLTVTSAQKNPTAFYLCASRRGGAGTGELFFGEGSRLTVL.

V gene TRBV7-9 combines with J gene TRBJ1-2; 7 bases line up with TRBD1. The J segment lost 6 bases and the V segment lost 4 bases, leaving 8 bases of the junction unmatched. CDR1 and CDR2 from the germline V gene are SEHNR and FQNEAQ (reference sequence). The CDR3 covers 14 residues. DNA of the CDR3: TGTGCCAGCAGCTGGGGACAGCTACTCGATGGCTACACCTTC. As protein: CASSWGQLLDGYTF.

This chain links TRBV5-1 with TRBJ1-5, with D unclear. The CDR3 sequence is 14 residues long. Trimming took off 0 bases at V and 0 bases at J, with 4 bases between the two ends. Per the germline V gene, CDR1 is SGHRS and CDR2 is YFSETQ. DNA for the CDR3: TGCGCCAGCAGCTTGGGACTTAGCAATCAGCCCCAGCATTTT. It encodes CASSLGLSNQPQHF.

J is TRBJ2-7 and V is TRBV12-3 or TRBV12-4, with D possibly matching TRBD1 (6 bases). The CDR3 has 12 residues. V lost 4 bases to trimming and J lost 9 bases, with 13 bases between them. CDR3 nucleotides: TGTGCCAGCAGTTCGAGCAGGGGCGTGCAGTACTTC. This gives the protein CASSSSRGVQYF.